This T cell receptor (beta chain) appears in the sequencing data of a study of blood T cell repertoires in COVID-19. Study details: Whether acute or convalescent, the COVID-19 samples came from the United States, Italy and Spain. PBMCs, B-cell-depleted T cells, or T cells provided the cDNA or gDNA that made up the material.

Original processing notes: The assay estimated nucleated cells by amplifying reference gene primers. Using immunoSEQ multiplex PCR, the repertoire was profiled, and TCRdb retains in-frame clones only, with some absent. That table is the source of V, J and clone size, and D and trimming were worked out from the DNA. The data hold some 460,000 clones, with around 89% observed a single time. This TCR derives from a woman in her 30s with acute or convalescent COVID-19. The specimen sequenced was peripheral blood.

The CDR3 nucleotides read TGTGCCAGCGCCCTCCCGTTCCGGGGATGCGACGAGCAGTACTTC. Amino acid sequence: CASALPFRGCDEQYF. The V and J genes are TRBV21-1 and TRBJ2-7; the table gives TRBD2 as D, unverified against the DNA. TRBV21-1 is termed a pseudogene. This CDR3 region has 15 residues.